This T cell receptor (beta chain) was identified in a study of T cell responses to AZD1222 COVID-19 vaccine. Overall study context: Pooling of second doses given at about 4 or about 12 weeks was done.

Study observations and caveats: The study found vaccine-associated CD4 TCRs spanning spike, dominant at 160-218 and 743-854. The donor cohort was predominantly white British with a female majority, and clonal diversity may have been underestimated.

V was trimmed by 5 bases and J by 7 bases, leaving 26 bases between them. The germline gives CDR1 PRHDT, CDR2 FYEKMQ (reference sequence). The length of the CDR3 is 17 residues. The data were produced by immunoSEQ multiplex PCR, yet TCRdb's version contains in-frame clones alone and is incomplete. The repertoire has around 130,000 clones, 88% of them found once; the top ten carry under 9.5%. With regard to this clone: The antigen remains undetermined.

This chain links TRBV13 with TRBJ1-1; weak D call: TRBD1 (5 bases). The source of this sequence is an adult in good health. The specimen was peripheral blood, collected on day 0 of AZD1222 vaccination. DNA of the CDR3: TGTGCCAGCAGCCCAGCCCGTCGCAGGGAAGGATACTTTGAAGCTTTCTTT. Translated: CASSPARRREGYFEAFF.